Each of the 19 T cell receptor beta chains below was sequenced from the same sample in a study of blood T cell repertoires in COVID-19. Method: immunoSEQ multiplex PCR; TCRdb's copy keeps in-frame clones and lacks some. The sample contains 90,000 to 120,000 clones, 85% to 90% of which appear only once. The sequenced sample consisted of peripheral blood. These receptors came from a human donor in a cohort sampled during active COVID-19.

This clone showed up just once. This chain links TRBV18 with TRBJ2-3; tentatively, D is TRBD2 (5 bases). The CDR3 is 16 residues long. V lost 0 bases to trimming and J lost 0 bases, with 10 bases between them. In germline, CDR1 is KGHSH, CDR2 LQKENI. The CDR3 region is CASSPPRRTSTDTQYF. In DNA, the CDR3 is TGTGCCAGCTCACCACCGAGGCGGACTAGCACAGATACGCAGTATTTT. Full variable domain (rest looked up from reference TRBV18 and TRBJ2-3): NAGVMQNPRHLVRRRGQEARLRCSPMKGHSHVYWYRQLPEEGLKFMVYLQKENIIDESGMPKERFSAEFPKEGPSILRIQQVVRGDSAAYFCASSPPRRTSTDTQYFGPGTRLTVL.

The V and J genes are TRBV19 and TRBJ1-1; tentatively, D is TRBD1 (6 bases). Trimming removed 7 bases from V and 4 bases from J, with 16 bases in between. Germline CDR1 reads LNHDA; CDR2 reads SQIVND (reference sequence). CDR3 size: 14 residues. CDR3 coding DNA: TGTGCCAGTACCCCCCGGGAGGGGGGCACTGAAGCTTTCTTT. Amino acids: CASTPREGGTEAFF.

The chain recombines TRBV5-1 with TRBJ1-1; D ambiguous. There are 13 residues in the CDR3. V lost 2 bases, J lost 1 base, and 6 bases lay in between. Germline assignment: CDR1 SGHRS and CDR2 YFSETQ. DNA for the CDR3: TGCGCCAGCAGCTTCAACGGGAACACTGAAGCTTTCTTT. Translating gives CASSFNGNTEAFF.

The V and J genes are TRBV9 and TRBJ1-2, with D hard to call. V was cut by 0 bases and J by 3 bases, with 3 bases left in between. Looked up from germline, CDR1 is SGDLS and CDR2 is YYNGEE. The CDR3 loop spans 12 amino acids. The CDR3 here is CASSVGHYGYTF. The CDR3 nucleotides are TGTGCCAGCAGCGTAGGGCACTATGGCTACACCTTC.

The CDR3 DNA is TGTGCCAGCAGCTTTAGCATCGCCGGGACAGGGGTGTACAATGAGCAGTTCTTC. This sequence encodes CASSFSIAGTGVYNEQFF. The V call is TRBV7-3, the J call TRBJ2-1, with 10 bases that match TRBD1. The CDR3 has 18 residues. J was trimmed by 4 bases and V by 3 bases; bases with no gene match: 12. Germline loops: CDR1 SGHTA, CDR2 FQGTGA.

This chain links TRBV19 with TRBJ2-1; D possibly corresponds to TRBD1 (6 bases). This CDR3 comprises 13 residues. The V gene lost 8 bases and the J gene lost 2 bases, with 10 bases spanning the gap. Germline V gives CDR1 LNHDA, CDR2 SQIVND (reference sequence). CDR3 amino acids: CASHGTPYNEQFF. DNA for the CDR3: TGTGCCAGTCATGGGACACCCTACAATGAGCAGTTCTTC. The full variable domain, completed using reference TRBV19 and TRBJ2-1, is DGGITQSPKYLFRKEGQNVTLSCEQNLNHDAMYWYRQDPGQGLRLIYYSQIVNDFQKGDIAEGYSVSREKKESFPLTVTSAQKNPTAFYLCASHGTPYNEQFFGPGTRLTVL.

This sequence joins TRBV7-9 and TRBJ2-3; D is possibly TRBD1 (5 bases). V was pared by 1 base and J by 2 bases, with 13 bases between. Germline CDR1 is SEHNR and CDR2 is FQNEAQ (reference sequence). The CDR3 is 16 residues long. DNA of the CDR3: TGTGCCAGCAGCTTAGGACTTGGGGCGAACACAGATACGCAGTATTTT. Its protein product is CASSLGLGANTDTQYF.

Only one count was recorded for this clone. The V gene is TRBV19, the J gene TRBJ2-5; D unresolved. The CDR3 consists of 14 residues. The V end lost 1 base, the J end lost 3 bases, and 9 bases lay between the germline ends. Germline lookup yields CDR1 LNHDA and CDR2 SQIVND (reference sequence). In nucleotides, the CDR3 is TGTGCCAGTAGTATAGGATCTCAGGAAGAGACCCAGTACTTC. Translation gives CASSIGSQEETQYF.

The V gene is TRBV6-5, the J gene TRBJ1-1; TRBD1 matches at 10 bases. Germline CDR1 reads MNHEY; CDR2 reads SVGAGI. V was pared by 8 bases and J by 5 bases, with 5 bases of the junction left unmatched. There are 13 residues in the CDR3. The CDR3 is CASLGQGRTEAFF. The CDR3 DNA reads as TGTGCCAGCCTGGGACAGGGGCGAACTGAAGCTTTCTTT.

The V and J genes are TRBV27 and TRBJ2-6; D is uncertain. Germline CDR1 MNHEY, CDR2 SMNVEV (reference sequence). The CDR3 totals 14 residues. Trimming left V 6 bases short and J 0 bases short, with 6 bases between. In DNA form, the CDR3 reads TGTGCCAGCAGCTTGTCCTCTGGGGCCAACGTCCTGACTTTC. Its protein is CASSLSSGANVLTF.

This clone was seen a single time. The chain employs TRBV20-1 and TRBJ2-5; D not certain. The CDR3 runs 10 residues. Trimming pared 2 bases from V and 5 bases from J, leaving 3 bases between. Germline-derived CDR1 and CDR2 are DFQATT and SNEGSKA (reference sequence). The CDR3 reads CSARSETQYF. Written as DNA, the CDR3 is TGCAGTGCTAGATCGGAGACCCAGTACTTC.

The chain couples TRBV6-5 to TRBJ2-5; maybe TRBD2 (6 bases). CDR3 size: 15 residues. Looked up from germline, CDR1 is MNHEY and CDR2 is SVGAGI. The V gene lost 3 bases and the J gene lost 1 base, with 12 bases spanning the gap. CDR3 residues: CASSYRGGVQETQYF. CDR3 nucleotides: TGTGCCAGCAGTTATCGGGGAGGTGTCCAAGAGACCCAGTACTTC.

Here the CDR3 reads CAVTTQRSNTEAFF. CDR3 nucleotide sequence: TGTGCCGTCACCACACAGAGATCGAACACTGAAGCTTTCTTT. The gene calls are TRBV6-5 and TRBJ1-1; D is uncertain. The CDR3 is made up of 14 amino acids. The V end was cut by 11 bases, the J end by 1 base, with 17 bases between. From germline, CDR1 is MNHEY and CDR2 SVGAGI.

The gene calls are TRBV7-2 and TRBJ1-6, with 7 bases aligning to TRBD1. Germline V gene lookup returns CDR1 SGHTA and CDR2 FQGNSA. The CDR3 has 14 residues. The V gene end was trimmed by 7 bases and the J gene end by 7 bases; junction bases not matched to a gene: 7. The CDR3 here is CASIPTGTNSPLHF. DNA for the CDR3: TGTGCCAGCATCCCGACAGGGACAAATTCACCCCTCCACTTT.

The CDR3 DNA reads TGTGCCAGCAGCCTGAATCAGCCCCAGCATTTT. Translation: CASSLNQPQHF. The chain has TRBV6-5 and TRBJ1-5; D call uncertain. The CDR3 extends over 11 amino acids. Trimming removed 6 bases at V and 4 bases at J, with 4 bases between. Germline CDR1 MNHEY, CDR2 SVGAGI.

This clone was seen only once. The chain uses TRBV21-1 and TRBJ1-5. TRBV21-1 is a pseudogene segment. This CDR3 comprises 16 residues. The CDR3 region is CASSKRGGRANQPQHF. The CDR3 bases are TGTGCCAGCAGCAAAAGGGGGGGGAGGGCCAATCAGCCCCAGCATTTT.

The CDR3 loop is CASSSRLSGGPVYF. CDR3 DNA: TGTGCCAGCAGTTCTCGCCTTAGCGGGGGGCCGGTGTATTTT. J is TRBJ2-3 and V is TRBV6-2 or TRBV6-3; 10 nucleotides line up with TRBD2. The J segment lost 14 bases and the V segment lost 4 bases, leaving 12 bases of the junction unmatched. CDR3 size: 14 residues. Germline assignment: CDR1 MNHEY and CDR2 SVGEGT.

The chain joins TRBV5-4 to TRBJ1-2, with 8 positions matching TRBD1. The CDR3 length is 15 residues. In germline, CDR1 is SGHNT, CDR2 YYREEE (reference sequence). Trimming at V came to 2 bases and at J to 2 bases, leaving 5 bases not matched to a gene. Written as DNA, the CDR3 is TGTGCCAGCAGCTTTCCGCAGGGGGCCAACTATGGCTACACCTTC. This encodes CASSFPQGANYGYTF.

The chain recombines TRBV7-8 with TRBJ2-2; tentative D call: TRBD2 (5 bases). The germline CDR1 and CDR2 sequences are SGHVS and FQNEAQ. There are 17 residues in the CDR3. V was trimmed by 3 bases and J by 3 bases, leaving 17 bases between them. In nucleotides, the CDR3 is TGTGCCAGCAGCTTGGTAGCGAGTACCAGGCACACCGGGGAGCTGTTTTTT. It codes for CASSLVASTRHTGELFF.